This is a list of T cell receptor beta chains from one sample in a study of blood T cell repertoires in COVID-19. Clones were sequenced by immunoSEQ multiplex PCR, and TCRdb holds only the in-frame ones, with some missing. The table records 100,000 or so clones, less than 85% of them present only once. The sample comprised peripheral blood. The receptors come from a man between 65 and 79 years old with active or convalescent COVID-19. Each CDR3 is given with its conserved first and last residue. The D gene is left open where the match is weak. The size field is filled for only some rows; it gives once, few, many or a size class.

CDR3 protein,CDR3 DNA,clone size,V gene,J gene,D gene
CASSYYRADKNIQYF,TGTGCCAGCAGTTACTACAGGGCAGACAAAAACATTCAGTACTTC,-,TRBV6-5,TRBJ2-4,-
CASSETVQSYEQYF,TGTGCCAGCAGTGAGACAGTCCAATCCTACGAGCAGTACTTC,-,TRBV2,TRBJ2-7,-
CASSPRQGNTEAFF,TGTGCCAGCTCACCTAGACAGGGCAACACTGAAGCTTTCTTT,-,TRBV18,TRBJ1-1,TRBD1
CASSLSPANYSPLHF,TGTGCCAGCAGTTTATCGCCAGCGAACTATTCACCCCTCCACTTT,-,TRBV27,TRBJ1-6,-
CASNLKTGGISLNNEQFF,TGTGCCAGCAACCTTAAAACAGGGGGCATTTCCCTGAACAATGAGCAGTTCTTC,-,TRBV5-8,TRBJ2-1,TRBD1
CASSLVTGGYNEQFF,TGTGCCAGCAGCTTGGTGACAGGGGGGTACAATGAGCAGTTCTTC,-,TRBV11-3,TRBJ2-1,TRBD1
CASMDREKLFF,TGCGCCAGCATGGACAGGGAAAAACTGTTTTTT,-,TRBV4-1,TRBJ1-4,TRBD1
CSAILQGGQETQYF,TGCAGCGCTATACTACAGGGGGGCCAAGAGACCCAGTACTTC,once,TRBV29-1,TRBJ2-5,TRBD1
CASSYSGTGTYEQYF,TGTGCCAGCAGTTACTCTGGGACAGGGACCTACGAGCAGTACTTC,-,TRBV6-5,TRBJ2-7,TRBD1
CASSQGLGGSETQYF,TGTGCCAGCAGCCAAGGATTAGGGGGCTCGGAGACCCAGTACTTC,-,TRBV3-1/TRBV3-2,TRBJ2-5,TRBD1
CASSSKDRDHYEQYF,TGTGCCAGCAGTTCAAAGGACAGAGACCACTACGAGCAGTACTTC,-,TRBV28,TRBJ2-7,-
CASRPTGSSYNSPLHF,TGTGCCAGCAGGCCTACAGGGAGCTCCTATAATTCACCCCTCCACTTT,many,TRBV2,TRBJ1-6,-
CAIRRQAQGYGYTF,TGTGCCATCCGTAGACAGGCCCAGGGGTATGGCTACACCTTC,-,TRBV24-1,TRBJ1-2,-
CASSPGLAIEQFF,TGTGCCAGCAGTCCCGGACTAGCCATTGAGCAGTTCTTC,-,TRBV12-3/TRBV12-4,TRBJ2-1,TRBD2
CASSLAGGIGTEAFF,TGCGCCAGCAGTTTGGCAGGGGGGATCGGCACTGAAGCTTTCTTT,once,TRBV10-2,TRBJ1-1,TRBD1
CASSLAWTGRGYTF,TGTGCCAGCAGCTTAGCGTGGACAGGGCGTGGCTACACCTTC,-,TRBV7-2,TRBJ1-2,TRBD1
CASTLGPSSDTQYF,TGTGCCAGCACCCTGGGCCCCTCATCTGATACGCAGTATTTT,-,TRBV6-5,TRBJ2-3,-
CAWSERGRGYTF,TGTGCCTGGAGTGAGAGGGGGCGAGGCTACACCTTC,-,TRBV30,TRBJ1-2,TRBD1
CASSSGGYEQYF,TGTGCCAGCAGTTCCGGAGGCTACGAGCAGTACTTC,-,TRBV12-3/TRBV12-4,TRBJ2-7,-
CASSLDRDGPGYTF,TGTGCCAGCAGCCTGGACAGGGACGGCCCTGGCTACACCTTC,-,TRBV7-2,TRBJ1-2,TRBD1
CASSFRAGANVLTF,TGCGCCAGCAGCTTCCGGGCTGGGGCCAACGTCCTGACTTTC,few,TRBV5-1,TRBJ2-6,-
CASSLHGAGSDEQFF,TGTGCCAGCAGCCTCCACGGTGCGGGTTCCGATGAGCAGTTCTTC,-,TRBV7-9,TRBJ2-1,-
CASGQTPEQFF,TGTGCTAGTGGTCAGACACCTGAGCAGTTCTTC,-,TRBV12-5,TRBJ2-1,-
CASSLDIGQGEAFF,TGTGCCAGCAGCTTAGATATTGGGCAGGGTGAAGCTTTCTTT,-,TRBV11-3,TRBJ1-1,-
CASSRAGTANYGYTF,TGTGCCAGCAGCCGAGCCGGGACAGCTAACTATGGCTACACCTTC,-,TRBV11-2,TRBJ1-2,TRBD1
CAILGRGVDQPQHF,TGCGCCATTCTCGGCAGGGGGGTTGATCAGCCCCAGCATTTT,-,TRBV10-1,TRBJ1-5,TRBD1
CASSTADRSNSPLHF,TGTGCCAGCAGCACAGCGGACAGGAGTAATTCACCCCTCCACTTT,-,TRBV3-1/TRBV3-2,TRBJ1-6,TRBD1
CSVGRGPETQYF,TGCAGCGTTGGGAGGGGCCCAGAGACCCAGTACTTC,once,TRBV29-1,TRBJ2-5,-
CAISVQGGNTEAFF,TGTGCCATCAGTGTTCAAGGGGGGAACACTGAAGCTTTCTTT,-,TRBV10-3,TRBJ1-1,-
CASSQPGELAKNIQYF,TGTGCCAGCAGTCAACCAGGGGAACTAGCCAAAAACATTCAGTACTTC,-,TRBV27,TRBJ2-4,-
CASSHTGPNQPQHF,TGTGCCAGCAGCCACACAGGCCCGAATCAGCCCCAGCATTTT,-,TRBV3-1/TRBV3-2,TRBJ1-5,-
CSVLPTGARAQHF,TGCAGCGTCCTCCCCACAGGGGCGAGGGCCCAGCATTTT,few,TRBV29-1,TRBJ1-5,TRBD1
CASSQPLSGGYNEQFF,TGTGCCAGCAGCCAACCCCTTAGCGGGGGCTACAATGAGCAGTTCTTC,-,TRBV3-1/TRBV3-2,TRBJ2-1,TRBD2
CASSSLAPAGQSYNEQFF,TGTGCCAGCAGCTCTCTTGCCCCAGCGGGGCAGTCCTACAATGAGCAGTTCTTC,-,TRBV5-6,TRBJ2-1,TRBD2
CASSQDARGVVETQYF,TGCGCCAGCAGCCAAGACGCCAGGGGGGTTGTGGAGACCCAGTACTTC,-,TRBV4-3,TRBJ2-5,-
CASSQETSGGTPDTQYF,TGTGCCAGCAGCCAGGAGACTAGCGGGGGGACCCCAGATACGCAGTATTTT,-,TRBV3-1/TRBV3-2,TRBJ2-3,TRBD2
CASSRQPNTEAFF,TGTGCCAGCAGCCGGCAACCGAACACTGAAGCTTTCTTT,-,TRBV14,TRBJ1-1,-
CASSARTEAFF,TGTGCCAGCAGCGCCAGGACTGAAGCTTTCTTT,-,TRBV3-1/TRBV3-2,TRBJ1-1,-
CASSGRTSGGGTDTQYF,TGTGCCAGCAGCGGGAGGACTAGCGGGGGGGGCACAGATACGCAGTATTTT,-,TRBV7-9,TRBJ2-3,TRBD2
CSALGGASGDTDTQYF,TGCAGCGCCTTGGGTGGGGCTAGCGGGGACACAGATACGCAGTATTTT,once,TRBV29-1,TRBJ2-3,TRBD2
CASSDRDNLNYGYTF,TGTGCCAGCAGCGACCGGGACAACCTCAACTATGGCTACACCTTC,-,TRBV7-8,TRBJ1-2,-
CASSIGQGAYQPQHF,TGTGCCAGTAGTATCGGACAGGGGGCCTATCAGCCCCAGCATTTT,-,TRBV19,TRBJ1-5,TRBD1
CASRLDSFSSYTF,TGTGCCAGCAGGCTTGACAGCTTCTCAAGCTACACCTTC,-,TRBV6-5,TRBJ1-2,-
CASSLGTSGVAGELFF,TGTGCCAGCAGCCTAGGTACTAGCGGGGTCGCCGGGGAGCTGTTTTTT,few,TRBV11-3,TRBJ2-2,TRBD2
CASSSGGGSTDTQYF,TGTGCCAGCAGCTCGGGGGGTGGTAGCACAGATACGCAGTATTTT,-,TRBV9,TRBJ2-3,TRBD2
CASSRTDSHNQPQHF,TGTGCCAGCAGCCGAACGGACAGTCATAATCAGCCCCAGCATTTT,-,TRBV6-5,TRBJ1-5,-
CASRGGNSGNTIYF,TGCGCCAGCCGGGGGGGGAACTCTGGAAACACCATATATTTT,-,TRBV10-2,TRBJ1-3,-
CASSATEGLNQPQHF,TGTGCCAGCTCAGCGACGGAGGGCCTCAATCAGCCCCAGCATTTT,once,TRBV18,TRBJ1-5,-
CASSSRGPGGGANTGELFF,TGTGCCAGCAGCTCTCGAGGCCCCGGAGGCGGCGCGAACACCGGGGAGCTGTTTTTT,-,TRBV7-9,TRBJ2-2,-
CASSSGLNEQFF,TGTGCCAGCAGCTCGGGACTAAATGAGCAGTTCTTC,-,TRBV7-9,TRBJ2-1,TRBD2
CASSLLGTDNSPLHF,TGTGCCAGCAGCTTACTCGGGACAGATAATTCACCCCTCCACTTT,-,TRBV7-9,TRBJ1-6,TRBD1
CASSFQAAQETQYF,TGCGCCAGCAGCTTTCAAGCGGCCCAAGAGACCCAGTACTTC,once,TRBV5-1,TRBJ2-5,-
CASRDSSGANVLTF,TGTGCCAGCAGAGATAGCTCTGGGGCCAACGTCCTGACTTTC,-,TRBV6-5,TRBJ2-6,-
CASSFKVGADSTNEKLFF,TGTGCCAGCAGCTTCAAGGTGGGAGCTGACTCAACTAATGAAAAACTGTTTTTT,-,TRBV7-8,TRBJ1-4,-
CASSNRGGETQYF,TGTGCCAGCAGCAACAGGGGCGGAGAGACCCAGTACTTC,-,TRBV6-2/TRBV6-3,TRBJ2-5,TRBD1
CASSEGGRGGYTF,TGTGCCAGCAGTGAAGGTGGAAGGGGTGGCTACACCTTC,-,TRBV6-4,TRBJ1-2,-
CSGTSYTEAFF,TGCAGCGGGACAAGCTACACTGAAGCTTTCTTT,-,TRBV20-1,TRBJ1-1,-